This T cell receptor (beta chain) was documented in a study of cytomegalovirus exposure and HLA in healthy donors. Study in general: Around four fifths of 398 genotyped donors fell in the Caucasian-associated ancestry cluster.

Whole-study results and caveats: Immune exposure information comprised only CMV serostatus. Trimming of TCR beta V- and J-genes showed a link, identified in a later analysis, to a missense DCLRE1C variant. The study flagged fewer than 200 TCR beta chains as cytomegalovirus-associated.

The CDR3 covers 15 residues. V shed 7 bases, J shed 3 bases, and the junction held 7 bases outside the gene matches. Per the germline V gene, CDR1 is MNHEY and CDR2 is SVGAGI. On this clone: Its specificity is unknown.

In the PCR, 60 Vbeta and 13 Jbeta primers were used. Assay used: immunoSEQ multiplex PCR; TCRdb lists only in-frame clones, some missing. This table lists roughly 27,000 clones. Material for sequencing was PBMCs. The source is a man aged 25-45 years in good health and CMV-seronegative. The rearrangement uses TRBV6-5 and TRBJ2-5; TRBD2 aligns across 11 bases. The CDR3 DNA sequence: TGTGCCAGCAACCAACTAGCGGGAGTTGAAGAGACCCAGTACTTC. It encodes CASNQLAGVEETQYF.